The 14 T cell receptor beta chains given below trace back to one sample, sequenced in a study of CD8 T cells in Susac syndrome. About 0.45 to 1 ug RNA was reverse transcribed with random hexamers. TCRdb called the immunoSEQ multiplex PCR reads again in MiXCR, with one record for every CDR3 protein. This table holds about 120,000 distinct CDR3 sequences, about 93% found once. The source material was CD4+ T cells from PBMCs. The receptors here all came from a human donor in good health.

The rearrangement links TRBV12-3 or TRBV12-4 to TRBJ2-7; either TRBD1 or TRBD2 may fit D (5 bases each). This CDR3 has 13 residues. V lost 6 bases and J lost 3, with 12 bases in between. CDR3 in amino acids: CASSLGGYYEQYF. The CDR3 DNA reads TGTGCCAGCAGCCTTGGGGGATACTACGAGCAGTACTTC.

The chain carries TRBV7-2 and TRBJ2-2; no clear D. Germline values: CDR1 SGHTA, CDR2 FQGNSA. V was shortened by 2 bases and J by 3 bases, with 7 bases between the two germline ends. The CDR3 consists of 14 residues. As DNA, the CDR3 is TGTGCCAGCAGCTTATCCCCGGACACCGGGGAGCTGTTTTTT. Translated, it gives CASSLSPDTGELFF.

The chain joins TRBV11-1 to TRBJ1-1, with D unclear. The germline V gene encodes CDR1 SGHAT and CDR2 FQDESV (reference sequence). The CDR3 extends over 13 amino acids. V lost 4 bases, J lost 1 base, and 7 bases lay in between. CDR3 DNA: TGTGCCAGCAGCTGGGAGCCGAACACTGAAGCTTTCTTT. Translated, it gives CASSWEPNTEAFF.

This chain connects TRBV6-6 to TRBJ2-1, with 8 bases that match TRBD2. The CDR3 extends over 16 amino acids. Looked up from germline, CDR1 is MNHNY and CDR2 is SVGAGI (reference sequence). Trimming removed 0 bases from V and 4 bases from J; junction bases left unmatched: 5. DNA for the CDR3: TGTGCCAGCAGTTACTCGATTTCGGGGGGGTACAATGAGCAGTTCTTC. Translation: CASSYSISGGYNEQFF.

The J gene is TRBJ1-1, the V gene TRBV18; no reliable D call. Germline V gene lookup returns CDR1 KGHSH and CDR2 LQKENI. The CDR3 has 14 amino acids. V gave up 2 bases and J gave up 1 base, with 8 bases separating them. The chain's CDR3 is CASSPARQNTEAFF. CDR3 coding DNA: TGTGCCAGCTCACCAGCCCGACAGAACACTGAAGCTTTCTTT.

The chain recombines TRBV5-4 with TRBJ2-5, with D perhaps assigned TRBD1 or TRBD2 (5 bases each). Trimming took off 3 bases at V and 2 bases at J, with 11 bases between the two ends. This CDR3 is 14 amino acids long. The germline CDR1 and CDR2 sequences are SGHNT and YYREEE (reference sequence). The CDR3, as DNA: TGTGCCAGCAGCTCACCGGGACGGCAAGAGACCCAGTACTTC. This encodes CASSSPGRQETQYF.

The V and J genes are TRBV20-1 and TRBJ2-2; TRBD1 matches at 7 bases. There are 17 residues in the CDR3. With V trimmed by 2 bases and J by 1 base, 10 bases remained unmatched. CDR1 is DFQATT and CDR2 is SNEGSKA in the germline V gene (reference sequence). The CDR3 reads CSARKNRRTGNTGELFF. The DNA for the CDR3 is TGCAGTGCTAGAAAAAACCGACGGACAGGGAACACCGGGGAGCTGTTTTTT.

J is TRBJ1-1 and V is TRBV5-1; D unclear. V shed 0 bases and J shed 4 bases, with 13 bases lying between them. Looked up from germline, CDR1 is SGHRS and CDR2 is YFSETQ. The CDR3 contains 15 residues. CDR3 in DNA: TGCGCCAGCAGCTTGGGAGGTACCAAACTCACTGAAGCTTTCTTT. Translation: CASSLGGTKLTEAFF.

V is TRBV5-1 and J is TRBJ2-2; D may correspond to TRBD1 or TRBD2 (5 bases each). The V gene's germline CDR1 is SGHRS and CDR2 YFSETQ. V gave up 6 bases and J gave up 6 bases, with 15 bases separating them. CDR3 length equals 14 residues. The CDR3 spells CASTPGPPAGELFF. The CDR3 bases are TGCGCCAGCACTCCGGGACCCCCAGCCGGGGAGCTGTTTTTT. Based on the CDR3 plus reference TRBV5-1 and TRBJ2-2, the full variable domain is KAGVTQTPRYLIKTRGQQVTLSCSPISGHRSVSWYQQTPGQGLQFLFEYFSETQRNKGNFPGRFSGRQFSNSRSEMNVSTLELGDSALYLCASTPGPPAGELFFGEGSRLTVL.

V and J are TRBV6-2 or TRBV6-3 and TRBJ2-2; D uncertain. V was cut by 6 bases and J by 3 bases, with 8 bases left in between. Germline V gene sequence: CDR1 MNHEY, CDR2 SVGEGT. This CDR3 spans 13 amino acids. The CDR3 nucleotides are TGTGCCAGCAGCCGCCTCTACACCGGGGAGCTGTTTTTT. Amino acids: CASSRLYTGELFF.

This clonotype was seen a few times. V and J are TRBV6-2 or TRBV6-3 and TRBJ2-7; 8 bases fit TRBD2. Germline CDR1 MNHEY, CDR2 SVGEGT. Germline trimming cut 5 bases from V and 1 base from J; bases unmatched to any gene: 4. The CDR3 is made up of 14 amino acids. The DNA of the CDR3 is TGTGCCAGCAGTCCTGGCGGGAGGTCCTACGAGCAGTACTTC. Amino acid sequence: CASSPGGRSYEQYF.

As to this clonotype: It is likely a read error, because the conserved phenylalanine at the end of the CDR3 is missing. CDR3 loop: CSATEGGISYEQYL. Written as DNA, the CDR3 is TGCAGTGCTACAGAGGGCGGGATCTCCTACGAGCAGTACCTC. V usage is TRBV20-1 and J usage is TRBJ2-7; maybe TRBD2 (6 bases). The CDR3 loop spans 14 amino acids. Germline CDR1 and CDR2: DFQATT and SNEGSKA (reference sequence). V was shortened by 4 bases and J by 0 bases, with 13 bases between the two germline ends.

The V call is TRBV6-6, the J call TRBJ2-3, with D possibly TRBD2 on 6 matching bases. CDR1 and CDR2 (germline): MNHNY, SVGAGI (reference sequence). The CDR3 loop spans 13 amino acids. The ends were cut back, 7 bases at V and 5 bases at J, with 13 bases in the middle. The CDR3 reads CASIQAGKDTQYF. In nucleotides, the CDR3 is TGTGCCAGCATACAAGCGGGTAAAGATACGCAGTATTTT.

The chain has TRBV7-9 and TRBJ1-4; D is unclear. Between the trimmed V and J ends, which lost 3 bases and 5 bases, there was a span of 10 bases. Germline V gives CDR1 SEHNR, CDR2 FQNEAQ (reference sequence). The CDR3 extends over 14 amino acids. DNA for the CDR3: TGTGCCAGCAGCTTTACCCAGGAAAATGAAAAACTGTTTTTT. It is translated as CASSFTQENEKLFF.